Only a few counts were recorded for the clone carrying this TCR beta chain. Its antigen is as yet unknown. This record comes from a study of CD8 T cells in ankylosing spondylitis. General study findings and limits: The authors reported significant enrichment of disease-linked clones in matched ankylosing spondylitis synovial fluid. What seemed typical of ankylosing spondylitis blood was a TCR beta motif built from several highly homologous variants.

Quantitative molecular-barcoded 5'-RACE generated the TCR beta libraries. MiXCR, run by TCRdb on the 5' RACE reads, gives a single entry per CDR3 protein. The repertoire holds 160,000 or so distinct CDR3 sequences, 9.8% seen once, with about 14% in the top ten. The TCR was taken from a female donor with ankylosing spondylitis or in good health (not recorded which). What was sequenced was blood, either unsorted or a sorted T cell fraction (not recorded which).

The CDR3 protein is CASSWTLNNQPQHF. The CDR3 nucleotides are TGTGCCAGCAGTTGGACCCTCAACAATCAGCCCCAGCATTTT. The rearrangement joins TRBV12-3 or TRBV12-4 to TRBJ1-5, with D hard to call. The CDR3 sequence is 14 residues long. V lost 4 bases, J lost 3 bases, and 10 bases lay in between.